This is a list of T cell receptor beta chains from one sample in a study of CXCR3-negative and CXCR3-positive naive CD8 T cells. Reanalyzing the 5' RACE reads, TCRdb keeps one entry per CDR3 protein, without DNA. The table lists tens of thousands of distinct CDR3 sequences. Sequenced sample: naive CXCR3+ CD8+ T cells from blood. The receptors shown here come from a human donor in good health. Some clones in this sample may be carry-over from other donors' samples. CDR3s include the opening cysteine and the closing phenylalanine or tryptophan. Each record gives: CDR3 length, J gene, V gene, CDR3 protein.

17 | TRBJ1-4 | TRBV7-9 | CASSSTSGGIWDEKLFF
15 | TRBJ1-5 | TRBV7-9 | CASSEGTGVNQPQHF
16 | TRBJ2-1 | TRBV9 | CASSRGTSGLYNEQFF
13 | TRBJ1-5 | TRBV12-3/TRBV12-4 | CASSLDTYQPQHF
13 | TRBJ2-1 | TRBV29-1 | CSVRTSGVWEQFF
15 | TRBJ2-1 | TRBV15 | CATSRSPPLVNEQFF
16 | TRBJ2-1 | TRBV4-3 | CASSQDRVSSYNEQFF
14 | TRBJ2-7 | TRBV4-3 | CASSLTGFSYEQYF
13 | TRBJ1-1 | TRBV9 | CASSPDRDLEAFF
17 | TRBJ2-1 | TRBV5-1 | CASSLALAGGPYNEQFF
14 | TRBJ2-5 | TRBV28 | CASVPGTGVETQYF
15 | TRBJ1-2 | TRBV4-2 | CASSQEAGQVVGYTF
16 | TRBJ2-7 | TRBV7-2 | CASSPVPNSEYYEQYF
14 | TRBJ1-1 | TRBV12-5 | CASGFQGADTEAFF
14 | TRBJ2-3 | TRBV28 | CASSISSTKATQYF
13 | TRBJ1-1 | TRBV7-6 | CASSLVEGSEAFF
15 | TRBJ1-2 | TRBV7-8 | CASSLGGLASDGYTF
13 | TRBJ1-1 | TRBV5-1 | CASGTGFGTEAFF
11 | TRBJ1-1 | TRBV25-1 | CASRVTLEAFF
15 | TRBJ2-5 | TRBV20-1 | CSARDLGMGQETQYF
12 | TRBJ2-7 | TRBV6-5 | CASSSTTYEQYF
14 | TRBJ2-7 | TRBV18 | CASSPTGVSYEQYF
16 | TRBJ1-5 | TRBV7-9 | CASSLGGRGSNQPQHF
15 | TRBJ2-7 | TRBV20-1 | CSARGTSGESYEQYF
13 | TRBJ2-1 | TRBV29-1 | CSVWRGPPNEQFF
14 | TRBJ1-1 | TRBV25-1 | CASSVGEGYTEAFF
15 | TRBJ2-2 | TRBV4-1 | CASSSRGGGAGELFF
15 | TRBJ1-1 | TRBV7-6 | CASSHSGGMNTEAFF
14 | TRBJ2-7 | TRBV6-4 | CASITERGGYEQYF
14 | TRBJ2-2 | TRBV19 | CASSILAREIVLFF
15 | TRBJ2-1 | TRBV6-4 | CASSDGTTSSHEQFF
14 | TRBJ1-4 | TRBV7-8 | CASSFRGPNEKLFF
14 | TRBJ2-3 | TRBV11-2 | CASSLGNRPDTQYF
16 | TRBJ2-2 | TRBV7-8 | CASSYRDLRGTGELFF
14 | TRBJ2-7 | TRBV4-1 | CASSPSGLSYEQYF
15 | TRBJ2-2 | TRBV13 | CASSIRGRNTGELFF
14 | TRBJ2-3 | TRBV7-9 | CASSSSIDPDTQYF
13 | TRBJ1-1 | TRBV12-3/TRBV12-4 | CASSYGIDTEAFF
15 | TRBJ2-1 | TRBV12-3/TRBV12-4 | CASSLSGGPYNEQFF
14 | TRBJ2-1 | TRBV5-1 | CASSLESPDNEQFF
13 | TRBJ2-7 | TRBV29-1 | CSVELGASYEQYF
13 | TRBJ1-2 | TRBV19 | CASRASRAYGYTF
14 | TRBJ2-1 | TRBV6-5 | CASTPESSYNEQFF
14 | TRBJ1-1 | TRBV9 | CASSDETGDTEAFF
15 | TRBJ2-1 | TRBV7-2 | CASSTPDHLDDEQFF
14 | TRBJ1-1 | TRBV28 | CASSLMGVNTEAFF
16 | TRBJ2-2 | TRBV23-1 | CASSQSRQGRTGELFF
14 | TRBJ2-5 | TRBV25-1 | CASSELVGGETQYF
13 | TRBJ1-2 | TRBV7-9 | CASSLDRAYGYTF
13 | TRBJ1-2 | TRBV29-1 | CSVVGQGVDGYTF
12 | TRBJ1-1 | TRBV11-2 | CASSATNTEAFF
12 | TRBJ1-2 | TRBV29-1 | CSVVWGNYGYTF
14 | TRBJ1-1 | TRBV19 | CASSPRGGVTEAFF
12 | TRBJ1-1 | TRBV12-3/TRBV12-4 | CASSFWDTEAFF
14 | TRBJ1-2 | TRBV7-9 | CASSLGQGNYGYTF
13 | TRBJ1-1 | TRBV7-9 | CASSLPPGAEAFF
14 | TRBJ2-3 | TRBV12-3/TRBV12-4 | CASSPSGDTDTQYF
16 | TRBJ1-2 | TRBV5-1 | CASSRDRGFPNYGYTF